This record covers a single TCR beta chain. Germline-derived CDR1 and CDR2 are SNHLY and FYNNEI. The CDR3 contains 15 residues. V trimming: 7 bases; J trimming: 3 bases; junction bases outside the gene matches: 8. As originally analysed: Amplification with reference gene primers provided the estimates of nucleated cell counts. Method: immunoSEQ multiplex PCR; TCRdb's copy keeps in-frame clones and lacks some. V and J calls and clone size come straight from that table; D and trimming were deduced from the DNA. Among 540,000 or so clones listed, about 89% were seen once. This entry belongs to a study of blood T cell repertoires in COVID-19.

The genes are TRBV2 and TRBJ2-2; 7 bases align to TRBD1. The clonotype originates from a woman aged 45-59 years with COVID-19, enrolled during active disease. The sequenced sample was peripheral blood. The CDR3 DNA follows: TGTGCCAGCACTTGGGTCGGGACAGACACCGGGGAGCTGTTTTTT. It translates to CASTWVGTDTGELFF.